What follows is one T cell receptor (beta chain) and its context. Sequencing was performed with immunoSEQ multiplex PCR; in TCRdb, only in-frame clones are kept and a portion is missing. The sample yields 36,000 or so clones, just over 90% seen once. The data were taken from a study of blood T cell repertoires in COVID-19. The clonotype comes from a human donor in a cohort sampled during active COVID-19. The material sequenced was peripheral blood.

CDR3 sequence (DNA): TGTGCCAGCAGCGCGGCAGATACGCAGTATTTT. As protein: CASSAADTQYF. V gene TRBV7-9 combines with J gene TRBJ2-3; D not certain. Between the trimmed V and J ends, which lost 5 bases and 4 bases, there was a span of 4 bases. This CDR3 is 11 amino acids long. CDR1 SEHNR and CDR2 FQNEAQ come from the germline V gene (reference sequence).